This T cell receptor beta chain is from a study of cytomegalovirus exposure and HLA in healthy donors. Broader study findings: High sensitivity and specificity were reportedly achieved when the classifier diagnosed cytomegalovirus status. It was likely that a cluster of highly shared sequence variants was a sequencing artifact. Reportedly, fewer N-insertions than the roughly 600-donor mean appeared in an Asian-associated ancestry cluster in a later analysis.

Germline V gene sequence: CDR1 SGHTA, CDR2 FQGNSA. Trimming removed 2 bases from V and 5 bases from J; junction bases left unmatched: 12. The CDR3 spans 17 residues. A single count supports this clone. Its specificity is not known. The PCR made use of 60 Vbeta and 13 Jbeta primers. The protocol was immunoSEQ multiplex PCR, while the TCRdb copy is restricted to in-frame clones and leaves out a portion. Counted here are 65,000 to 85,000 clones, roughly two thirds occurring once; the ten biggest clones make up just under 5%. The sequenced sample was PBMCs. The rearrangement links TRBV7-2 to TRBJ1-2, with 9 positions matching TRBD1. The clonotype originates from a man in his fifties or sixties in good health and CMV-seropositive. The CDR3 loop is CASSLYKVQGAGYGYTF. CDR3 bases: TGTGCCAGCAGCTTATACAAGGTACAGGGGGCAGGGTATGGCTACACCTTC.